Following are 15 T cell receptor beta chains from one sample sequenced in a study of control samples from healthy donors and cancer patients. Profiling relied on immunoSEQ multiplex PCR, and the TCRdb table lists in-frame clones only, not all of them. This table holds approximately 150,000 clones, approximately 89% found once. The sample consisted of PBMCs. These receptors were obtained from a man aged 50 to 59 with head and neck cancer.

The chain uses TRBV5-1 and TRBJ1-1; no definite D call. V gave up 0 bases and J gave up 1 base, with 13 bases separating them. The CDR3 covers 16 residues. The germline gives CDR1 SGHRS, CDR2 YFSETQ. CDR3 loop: CASSLAVRTPNTEAFF. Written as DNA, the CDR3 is TGCGCCAGCAGCTTGGCCGTCCGGACGCCGAACACTGAAGCTTTCTTT.

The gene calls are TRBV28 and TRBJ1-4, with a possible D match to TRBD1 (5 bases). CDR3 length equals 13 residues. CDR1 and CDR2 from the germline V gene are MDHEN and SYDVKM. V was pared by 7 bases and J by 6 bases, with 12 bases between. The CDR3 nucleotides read TGTGCCAGCACCTCAGGGCTGCATGAAAAACTGTTTTTT. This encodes CASTSGLHEKLFF.

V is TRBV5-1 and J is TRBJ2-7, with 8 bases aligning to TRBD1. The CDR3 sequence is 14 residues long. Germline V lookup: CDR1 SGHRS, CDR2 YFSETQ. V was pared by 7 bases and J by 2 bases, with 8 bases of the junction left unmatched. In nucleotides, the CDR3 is TGCGCCAGCGGAGATTCAGGGGGCCCCTACGAGCAGTACTTC. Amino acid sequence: CASGDSGGPYEQYF.

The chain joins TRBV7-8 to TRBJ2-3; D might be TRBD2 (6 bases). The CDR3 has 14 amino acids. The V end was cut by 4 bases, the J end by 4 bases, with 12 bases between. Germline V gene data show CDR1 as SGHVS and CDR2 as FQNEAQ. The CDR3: CASSSGTFPDTQYF. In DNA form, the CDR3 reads TGTGCCAGCAGCTCCGGGACTTTCCCAGATACGCAGTATTTT.

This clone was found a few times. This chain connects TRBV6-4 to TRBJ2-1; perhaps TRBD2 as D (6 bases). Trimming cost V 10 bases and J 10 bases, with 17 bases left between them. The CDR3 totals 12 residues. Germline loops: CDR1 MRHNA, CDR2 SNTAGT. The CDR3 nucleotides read TGTGCCACCACAGCCGGGAGTGGGGAGCAGTTCTTC. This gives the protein CATTAGSGEQFF.

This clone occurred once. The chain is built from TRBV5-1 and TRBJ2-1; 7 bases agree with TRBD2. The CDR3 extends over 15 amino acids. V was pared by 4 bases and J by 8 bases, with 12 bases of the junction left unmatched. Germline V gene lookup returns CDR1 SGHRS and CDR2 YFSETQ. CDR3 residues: CASSLGRADRDEQFF. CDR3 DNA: TGCGCCAGCAGCCTGGGGAGGGCAGATCGCGATGAGCAGTTCTTC.

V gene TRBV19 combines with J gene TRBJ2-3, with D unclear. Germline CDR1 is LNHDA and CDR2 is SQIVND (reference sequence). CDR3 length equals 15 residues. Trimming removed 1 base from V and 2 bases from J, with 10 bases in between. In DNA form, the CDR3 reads TGTGCCAGTAGTATAGGATCAGCGTACACAGATACGCAGTATTTT. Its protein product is CASSIGSAYTDTQYF. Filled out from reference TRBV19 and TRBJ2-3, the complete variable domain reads DGGITQSPKYLFRKEGQNVTLSCEQNLNHDAMYWYRQDPGQGLRLIYYSQIVNDFQKGDIAEGYSVSREKKESFPLTVTSAQKNPTAFYLCASSIGSAYTDTQYFGPGTRLTVL.

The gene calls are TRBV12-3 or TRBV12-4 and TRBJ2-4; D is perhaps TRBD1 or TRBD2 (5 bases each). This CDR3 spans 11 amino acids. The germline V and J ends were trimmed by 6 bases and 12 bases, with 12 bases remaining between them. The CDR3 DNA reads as TGTGCCAGCAGCCATCAAGGGACTCAGTACTTC. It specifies CASSHQGTQYF.

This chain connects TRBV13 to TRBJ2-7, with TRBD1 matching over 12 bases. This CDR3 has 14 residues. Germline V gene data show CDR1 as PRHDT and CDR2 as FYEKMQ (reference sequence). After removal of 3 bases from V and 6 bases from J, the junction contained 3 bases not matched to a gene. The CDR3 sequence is CASSLPGQGAEQYF. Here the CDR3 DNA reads TGTGCCAGCAGCTTGCCGGGACAGGGGGCCGAGCAGTACTTC.

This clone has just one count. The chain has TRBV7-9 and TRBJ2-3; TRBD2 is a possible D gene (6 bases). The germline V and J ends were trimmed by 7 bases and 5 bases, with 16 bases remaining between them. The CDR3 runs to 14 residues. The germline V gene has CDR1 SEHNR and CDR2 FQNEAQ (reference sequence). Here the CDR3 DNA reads TGTGCCAGCACCACACGGGAGTCGATAGATACGCAGTATTTT. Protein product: CASTTRESIDTQYF.

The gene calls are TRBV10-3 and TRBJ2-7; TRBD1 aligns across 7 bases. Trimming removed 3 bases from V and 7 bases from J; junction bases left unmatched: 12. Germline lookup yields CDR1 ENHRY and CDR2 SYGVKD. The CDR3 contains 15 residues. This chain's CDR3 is CAISDPSQGPGEQYF. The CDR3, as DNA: TGTGCCATCAGTGACCCTTCACAGGGGCCGGGAGAGCAGTACTTC.

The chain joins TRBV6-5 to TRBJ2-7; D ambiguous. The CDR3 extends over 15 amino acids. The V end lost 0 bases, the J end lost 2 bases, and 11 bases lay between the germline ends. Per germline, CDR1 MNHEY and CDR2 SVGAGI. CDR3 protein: CASSYSGQNPYEQYF. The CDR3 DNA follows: TGTGCCAGCAGTTACTCAGGTCAGAACCCCTACGAGCAGTACTTC.

The CDR3 loop is CASSQDSGLMYYEQYF. The CDR3 bases are TGTGCCAGCAGCCAAGATTCCGGACTGATGTACTACGAGCAGTACTTC. The chain joins TRBV3-1 (or the pseudogene TRBV3-2) to TRBJ2-7; possible D gene TRBD2, 5 bases. Germline V gives CDR1 LGHDT, CDR2 YNNKEL (reference sequence). The CDR3 has 16 amino acids. V was shortened by 0 bases and J by 3 bases, with 15 bases between the two germline ends.

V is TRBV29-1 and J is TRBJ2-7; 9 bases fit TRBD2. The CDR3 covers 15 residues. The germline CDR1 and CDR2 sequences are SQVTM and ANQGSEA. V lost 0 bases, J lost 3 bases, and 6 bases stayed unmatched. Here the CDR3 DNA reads TGCAGCGTTGAAGATCGGTTAGCGGGAGACTACGAGCAGTACTTC. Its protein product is CSVEDRLAGDYEQYF.

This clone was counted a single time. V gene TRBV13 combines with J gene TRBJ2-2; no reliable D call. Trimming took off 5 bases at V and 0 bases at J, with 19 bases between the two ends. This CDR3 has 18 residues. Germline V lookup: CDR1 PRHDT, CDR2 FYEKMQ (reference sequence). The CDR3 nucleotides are TGTGCCAGCAGCCAAACCTTTCAGTCCAACGCGAACACCGGGGAGCTGTTTTTT. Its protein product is CASSQTFQSNANTGELFF.